Here is one T cell receptor (beta chain) with its context. Authors' methods: Using reference gene primer amplification, nucleated cell counts were estimated. Libraries were prepared by immunoSEQ multiplex PCR; TCRdb keeps only in-frame clonotypes and omits some of them. The DNA gave D and trimming, while V, J and clone size come from that table. The sample has some 190,000 clones, about 85% seen once. The CDR3 consists of 16 residues. In germline, CDR1 is MNHNY, CDR2 SVGAGI (reference sequence). Trimming took 1 base from V and 7 from J, leaving 17 bases between them. The sample comes from a study of blood T cell repertoires in COVID-19. Looking at the study overall: PBMCs, B-cell-depleted T cells, or T cells were the source of the cDNA or gDNA that made up the material.

The clonotype originates from a man aged 30 to 39 with acute or convalescent COVID-19. This chain connects TRBV6-6 to TRBJ2-1; TRBD2 might be the D (7 bases). Sequenced: peripheral blood. CDR3 bases: TGTGCCAGCAGTTACTGGGGGGGAGGGCAGGGGAATGAGCAGTTCTTC. This translates into CASSYWGGGQGNEQFF.